This T cell receptor (beta chain) was retrieved from a study of blood T cell repertoires in COVID-19. Study details: PBMCs, B-cell-depleted T cells, or T cells provided the cDNA or gDNA that made up the material.

This table comes from immunoSEQ multiplex PCR, and its TCRdb copy is limited to in-frame clones, with some not included. This table has around 430,000 clones, approximately 87% appearing once. Germline V gene data show CDR1 as ENHRY and CDR2 as SYGVKD. The V and J ends lost 6 bases and 8 bases, in that order; junction bases with no gene match: 5. This CDR3 is 12 amino acids long. The sample comprised PBMCs or T cells enriched from blood (not recorded which). This TCR came from a woman aged 45-65 years who had recovered from COVID-19. The V call is TRBV10-3, the J call TRBJ1-2; TRBD1 matches 8 bases. The DNA for the CDR3 is TGTGCCATCAGGACAGGGGCTGGGGGCTACACCTTC. It is translated as CAIRTGAGGYTF.